This T cell receptor (beta chain) was obtained from a study of blood T cell repertoires in COVID-19. In the original workflow: How many nucleated cells were present was estimated from reference gene primer amplification. Generated by immunoSEQ multiplex PCR, the TCRdb table keeps only in-frame clones and is missing some. The V and J calls and clone size are taken from that table; D and trimming were inferred from the DNA. The sample contains fewer than 350,000 clones, about four fifths of which appear only once. The origin of this receptor is a woman between 55 and 75 years old with active or convalescent COVID-19. The sequenced sample was peripheral blood.

CDR3 in DNA: TGTGCCATCAGTGGGCCTCGAGTAGCGGGGGCCAGAGAGACCCAGTACTTC. Encoded protein: CAISGPRVAGARETQYF. The chain has TRBV10-3 and TRBJ2-5; the match to TRBD2 covers 9 bases. The CDR3 covers 17 residues. Germline trimming cut 4 bases from V and 4 bases from J; bases unmatched to any gene: 13. Germline assignment: CDR1 ENHRY and CDR2 SYGVKD.